The entry below gives a single TCR beta chain sequence along with its context. Its specificity is unknown. Primers included in the PCR were 60 Vbeta and 13 Jbeta primers. Profiled with immunoSEQ multiplex PCR; TCRdb holds only in-frame clones, not every one. The sample includes 100,000 to 150,000 clones, roughly 9.6% of them seen just once. Trimming pared 3 bases from V and 2 bases from J, leaving 8 bases between. The germline CDR1 and CDR2 sequences are SGHDT and YYEEEE. This CDR3 is built from 13 residues. This sample stems from a study of cytomegalovirus exposure and HLA in healthy donors. The overall study: Researchers found that roughly 80% of fewer than 450 genotyped donors fell within the Caucasian-associated ancestry cluster. General study findings and limits: Most TCR sequences were rare, but some public TCRs occurred in many donors. The authors later found most CMV-associated TCR beta chains appeared HLA-restricted.

Sequences were obtained from PBMCs. This TCR derives from a middle-aged woman in good health and CMV-seropositive. V gene TRBV5-6 combines with J gene TRBJ1-1; perhaps TRBD1 as D (5 bases). CDR3 bases: TGTGCCAGCAGCTATACAGGTAACACTGAAGCTTTCTTT. Its protein product is CASSYTGNTEAFF.